This passage covers 7 T cell receptor beta chains from one sample sequenced in a study of blood T cells in healthy people across ages. With a J-beta primer mix and a sample-barcoded 5' primer, a second PCR ran about 6 to 11 cycles. TCRdb re-derived calls from the 5' RACE reads in MiXCR, one entry per CDR3 protein. Of 1.5 million to 2 million distinct CDR3 sequences in the sample, roughly 50% were seen once. Sequencing used blood. These receptors came from a woman between 35 and 50 years old in good health.

The chain uses TRBV9 and TRBJ2-1; the D is unclear. Deletions cut 2 bases from V and 11 bases from J, with 17 bases between. Germline CDR1 and CDR2: SGDLS and YYNGEE. The CDR3 runs 14 residues. This CDR3 reads CASSVFLGTSQQFF. In DNA, the CDR3 is TGTGCCAGCAGCGTGTTTTTGGGCACCTCGCAGCAGTTCTTC. Drawing the rest from reference TRBV9 and TRBJ2-1, the complete variable domain is DSGVTQTPKHLITATGQRVTLRCSPRSGDLSVYWYQQSLDQGLQFLIQYYNGEERAKGNILERFSAQQFPDLHSELNLSSLELGDSALYFCASSVFLGTSQQFFGPGTRLTVL.

As to this clonotype: This is likely a read error, given that the CDR3 carries no conserved phenylalanine or tryptophan at its end. The V call is TRBV7-2, the J call TRBJ2-4; D is undetermined. The closer fit of TRBJ2-5 to the DNA end suggests the J call may be wrong. Per the germline V gene, CDR1 is SGHTA and CDR2 is FQGNSA. This CDR3 spans 14 amino acids. For the CDR3, the DNA is TGTGCCAGCAACTCAGACCCGAACGGGGAGACCCAGTACCTC. It specifies CASNSDPNGETQYL.

The sample holds a few counts of this clonotype. The J gene is TRBJ1-2, the V gene TRBV11-2; D ambiguous. This CDR3 has 17 amino acids. The V end was cut by 1 base, the J end by 8 bases, with 23 bases between. The V gene's germline CDR1 is SGHAT and CDR2 FQNNGV. The CDR3 is CASSLVGRRWVPGGYTF. The CDR3 DNA reads as TGTGCCAGCAGCTTAGTGGGGAGGAGATGGGTTCCCGGGGGCTACACCTTC.

The chain is built from TRBV9 and TRBJ2-1; 9 nucleotides line up with TRBD1. Germline V CDR1 and CDR2: SGDLS, YYNGEE. The length of the CDR3 is 13 residues. Trimming removed 3 bases from V and 8 bases from J; junction bases left unmatched: 3. The CDR3 loop reads CASSETGGYEQFF. In DNA, the CDR3 is TGTGCCAGCAGCGAGACAGGGGGTTATGAGCAGTTCTTC. Filled out from reference TRBV9 and TRBJ2-1, the complete variable domain reads DSGVTQTPKHLITATGQRVTLRCSPRSGDLSVYWYQQSLDQGLQFLIQYYNGEERAKGNILERFSAQQFPDLHSELNLSSLELGDSALYFCASSETGGYEQFFGPGTRLTVL.

This clonotype came up a few times. The chain couples TRBV5-1 to TRBJ2-6, with D hard to call. This CDR3 spans 16 amino acids. The germline gives CDR1 SGHRS, CDR2 YFSETQ. Trimming pared 4 bases from V and 0 bases from J, leaving 11 bases between. CDR3 sequence (DNA): TGCGCCAGCAGCCTATCTACCCACTCTGGGGCCAACGTCCTGACTTTC. Its protein is CASSLSTHSGANVLTF.

The rearrangement joins TRBV5-1 to TRBJ2-1; TRBD1 agrees at 9 bases. The germline V gene encodes CDR1 SGHRS and CDR2 YFSETQ. After removal of 0 bases from V and 9 bases from J, the junction contained 7 bases not matched to a gene. The CDR3 is 15 residues long. The CDR3 sequence: CASSLGGTGRVEQFF. In DNA form, the CDR3 reads TGCGCCAGCAGCTTGGGAGGGACAGGGAGAGTTGAGCAGTTCTTC.

V usage is TRBV5-1 and J usage is TRBJ1-6; D perhaps matches TRBD1 (5 bases). Germline-derived CDR1 and CDR2 are SGHRS and YFSETQ. The CDR3 length is 15 residues. Between the trimmed V and J ends, which lost 4 bases and 9 bases, there was a span of 17 bases. CDR3 bases: TGCGCCAGCAGCGGGGACCCGGGAAAGGGTTCACCCCTCCACTTT. Protein product: CASSGDPGKGSPLHF.